The T cell receptor beta chain under discussion was sequenced for a study of T-cell memory formation after mild COVID-19 (dated by TCRdb to the early 2020s). As for the study more broadly: TCR sequence clusters from the two donors were largely donor specific. The cohort was made up of two young adult volunteers, one female and one male, who were previously healthy. Longitudinal TCRalpha and TCRbeta repertoire sequencing tracked T-cell clones expanding and contracting after mild COVID-19 in two donors.

Remarks on this clonotype: Its antigen is still unknown. Per-base qualities were not stored, and no clone one base away is much larger.

The listed sequencing device is Illumina NovaSeq 6000. Using 5'RACE with constant-segment primers, TCRalpha and TCRbeta cDNA libraries were constructed, with sample barcodes and unique molecular identifiers added in the process. RNA was extracted from every sample with Trizol reagent. Library amplification was performed in two PCR steps, and a second sample barcode and Illumina TruSeq adapters were introduced in the second step. Libraries were sequenced on an Illumina NovaSeq with 2 x 150 bp paired-end reads. As for how the authors treated the data: Reads were demultiplexed and collapsed into UMI-guided consensus sequences with migec v1.2.7. Using mixcr v2.1.11, UMI consensuses were aligned to TRA and TRB V and J templates and then assembled into clonotypes. A clonotype was counted as expanded or contracted only if both edgeR and NoisET called the change significant, with noise models trained on biological replicates. For edgeR calls, a false discovery rate-adjusted p below 0.01 and a log2 fold-change threshold of 1 were applied. PCA with hierarchical clustering of max-normalized trajectories of the 1000 most abundant clonotypes was used as exploratory dynamics analysis. Separately sequenced CD4+ and CD8+ repertoires were used to assign a CD4 or CD8 phenotype to each responding clone. TCRdb applied fastp at Q25 and MiXCR to the public reads, then kept only in-frame beta chains. Duplicate CDR3 protein sequences are folded into a single record with the most common DNA and genes. These V and J calls rely on TCRdb rather than the paper's analysis. This sample comprises some 1,600 distinct CDR3 sequences, roughly 65% of them detected only once. The leading ten clones occupy about a tenth of the sample.

Ficoll-Paque density gradient centrifugation was the method used to isolate PBMCs. The research as a whole found: Only a couple of mild cases were covered by the study, and larger cohorts that include severe cases with pre-infection samples were considered necessary. Contracting CD4+ clones appeared mostly in the CM and EM memory subsets, whereas CD8+ clones were enriched in EMRA. Whether the second-wave clones peaking on day 37 were SARS-CoV-2 specific was not confirmed. From day 15 to 85, contracting clones showed balanced CD4/CD8 phenotypes, whereas a second wave of clones that expanded from day 15 to 37 leaned towards CD4+. The detection of some responding clones in pre-infection memory suggests that pre-existing cross-reactive memory T cells joined the SARS-CoV-2 response.

Spanning cysteine to valine, the CDR3 consists of 15 amino acids. The kept DNA is CDR3 alone, 45 bases in frame from the first base. CDR1 SGHDT and CDR2 YYEEEE are derived from the germline V gene. V is shortened by 4 bases, J by 6 bases, and the region joining them spans 20 bases. Sequenced sample: PBMCs or a T cell subset sorted from them (not recorded which). The TCR sequence derives from an adult who had mild COVID-19 (a few samples of this study predate the infection). The sample titles of this study are shuffled in the database, so cell type and time point are left out. The rearrangement joined TRBV5-6 to TRBJ2-7; the D region is possibly TRBD1 or TRBD2, each matching across 5 bases. The CDR3 is CASSLRPGRFSEQYV. The sequenced DNA is TGTGCCAGCAGCCTTAGACCGGGACGGTTCTCCGAGCAGTACGTC.